A single sample is the source of the 13 T cell receptor beta chains below, sequenced in a study of cytomegalovirus exposure and HLA in healthy donors. Both 60 Vbeta primers and 13 Jbeta primers went into the PCR. Some clones are missing from TCRdb's copy, which holds only in-frame ones; the method was immunoSEQ multiplex PCR. This sample's table reports roughly 120,000 clones. Material for sequencing was PBMCs. The receptors come from a man aged 40-55 years in good health and CMV-seronegative.

J is TRBJ2-7 and V is TRBV29-1; 7 bases are shared with TRBD2. The CDR3 is 16 residues long. V shed 0 bases and J 0 bases; nucleotides not matched to a gene: 8. Germline V gives CDR1 SQVTM, CDR2 ANQGSEA. For the CDR3, the DNA is TGCAGCGTTGAAGACAGCGGGACTTCATTCTCCTACGAGCAGTACTTC. It yields the protein CSVEDSGTSFSYEQYF.

The rearrangement links TRBV7-2 to TRBJ1-3; TRBD1 agrees at 7 bases. After removal of 5 bases from V and 0 bases from J, the junction contained 4 bases not matched to a gene. CDR1 is SGHTA and CDR2 is FQGNSA in the germline V gene. CDR3 size: 15 residues. CDR3 sequence (DNA): TGTGCCAGCAGCCCCGGGACAGTCTCTGGAAACACCATATATTTT. It translates to CASSPGTVSGNTIYF. Combining the CDR3 with reference TRBV7-2 and TRBJ1-3 gives the whole variable domain GAGVSQSPSNKVTEKGKDVELRCDPISGHTALYWYRQSLGQGLEFLIYFQGNSAPDKSGLPSDRFSAERTGGSVSTLTIQRTQQEDSAVYLCASSPGTVSGNTIYFGEGSWLTVV.

The chain joins TRBV5-4 to TRBJ1-1, with D possibly being TRBD1 (6 bases). This CDR3 comprises 17 residues. Germline assignment: CDR1 SGHNT and CDR2 YYREEE (reference sequence). V was clipped by 0 bases and J by 2 bases, with 17 bases between them. The CDR3 region has the DNA TGTGCCAGCAGCTTGGTGGGGCCGGGGGGGCGAAACACTGAAGCTTTCTTT. It yields the protein CASSLVGPGGRNTEAFF.

CDR3 bases: TGTGCCAGCAGCCAACCCTACAGGGGGCCTAACTATGGCTACACCTTC. Amino acids: CASSQPYRGPNYGYTF. This sequence joins TRBV7-2 and TRBJ1-2, with TRBD1 identical over 9 bases. Germline V gene sequence: CDR1 SGHTA, CDR2 FQGNSA. This CDR3 spans 16 amino acids. J lost 0 bases, V lost 5 bases, and 7 bases had no gene match. The entire variable domain, with the rest obtained from reference TRBV7-2 and TRBJ1-2, is as follows: GAGVSQSPSNKVTEKGKDVELRCDPISGHTALYWYRQSLGQGLEFLIYFQGNSAPDKSGLPSDRFSAERTGGSVSTLTIQRTQQEDSAVYLCASSQPYRGPNYGYTFGSGTRLTVV.

The chain couples TRBV11-2 to TRBJ2-7, with TRBD2 as a possible D gene (5 bases). In germline, CDR1 is SGHAT, CDR2 FQNNGV. The CDR3 extends over 16 amino acids. Trimming pared 5 bases from V and 1 base from J, leaving 18 bases between. The CDR3 coding sequence is TGTGCCAGCAGCCTCTCTCGGGGTGACGGTTCCTACGAGCAGTACTTC. Translating it yields CASSLSRGDGSYEQYF.

The chain joins TRBV9 to TRBJ2-7; a possible D gene is TRBD1 (5 bases). The CDR3 totals 15 residues. CDR1 is SGDLS, CDR2 YYNGEE, per germline. The germline V and J ends were trimmed by 0 bases and 6 bases, with 16 bases remaining between them. CDR3 residues: CASSVGPETVGEQYF. CDR3 sequence (DNA): TGTGCCAGCAGCGTAGGTCCCGAGACAGTCGGCGAGCAGTACTTC.

The J gene is TRBJ1-1, the V gene TRBV5-4, with D perhaps TRBD1 (6 bases). Germline CDR1 is SGHNT and CDR2 is YYREEE (reference sequence). This CDR3 region has 13 residues. V was trimmed by 0 bases and J by 5 bases, leaving 8 bases between them. The CDR3 loop reads CASSLGGTTEAFF. The CDR3 nucleotides are TGTGCCAGCAGCTTGGGGGGGACAACTGAAGCTTTCTTT.

This sequence joins TRBV5-1 and TRBJ1-2; possible D gene TRBD1, 5 bases. The CDR3 is made up of 14 amino acids. Germline lookup yields CDR1 SGHRS and CDR2 YFSETQ. With 4 bases removed from V and 4 bases from J, the gap between germline ends came to 14 bases. The CDR3 bases are TGCGCCAGCAGCGAGTCAGGGTATACCTATGGCTACACCTTC. This codes for CASSESGYTYGYTF.

The chain links TRBV5-1 to TRBJ2-7, with D perhaps TRBD1 (6 bases). V shed 0 bases and J shed 3 bases, with 10 bases lying between them. The CDR3 totals 14 residues. Germline V gene data show CDR1 as SGHRS and CDR2 as YFSETQ. The chain's CDR3 is CASSLGSGDYEQYF. Here the CDR3 DNA reads TGCGCCAGCAGCTTGGGTTCAGGGGACTACGAGCAGTACTTC.

The chain employs TRBV11-3 and TRBJ2-5, with D tentatively TRBD1 (5 bases). V was shortened by 1 base and J by 0 bases, with 9 bases between the two germline ends. The CDR3 is 15 amino acids. Germline values: CDR1 SGHNT, CDR2 YENEEA. CDR3 loop: CASSLGRRDQETQYF. CDR3 nucleotide sequence: TGTGCCAGCAGCTTAGGGCGCAGGGACCAAGAGACCCAGTACTTC.

This chain connects TRBV11-3 to TRBJ2-7; 8 bases fit TRBD2. Trimming cost V 3 bases and J 2 bases; bases outside gene matches: 6. The germline V gene has CDR1 SGHNT and CDR2 YENEEA. This CDR3 is built from 15 residues. The DNA of the CDR3 is TGTGCCAGCAGCTTCGCCGGGAGGGACACCTACGAGCAGTACTTC. Its translation: CASSFAGRDTYEQYF.

The chain employs TRBV6-5 and TRBJ1-1; 7 bases map to TRBD1. The CDR3 sequence is 13 residues long. With 2 bases clipped from V and 6 bases from J, the junction kept 3 bases outside the gene matches. The V gene's germline CDR1 is MNHEY and CDR2 SVGAGI. The CDR3 spells CASSYRGRPEAFF. The CDR3 nucleotides read TGTGCCAGCAGTTACAGGGGGCGACCTGAAGCTTTCTTT.

The chain recombines TRBV18 with TRBJ2-2; 7 nucleotides agree with TRBD2. Trimming cost V 2 bases and J 6 bases; bases outside gene matches: 0. The V gene's germline CDR1 is KGHSH and CDR2 LQKENI. CDR3 length equals 13 residues. The CDR3 bases are TGTGCCAGCTCACCAGGGAGGGCCGGGGAGCTGTTTTTT. It codes for CASSPGRAGELFF.